This TCR beta chain was profiled in a study of blood T cell repertoires in COVID-19 (dated by TCRdb to 2018 to 2021). Regarding the complete study: Samples from collaborators originated in the United States, Italy and Spain and spanned both the acute and convalescent phases of COVID-19. The material from the prospective study consisted of cDNA or gDNA derived from T cells, B-cell-depleted T cells, or PBMCs. Deeply sampled blood TCRbeta repertoires from subjects exposed to, actively infected with, or recovered from COVID-19 were included in the dataset. A freely available public database, intended as a resource for researchers studying the immune response to SARS-CoV-2, is where the repertoires were released. The samples were drawn from the first 160 participants of the ongoing ImmuneRACE study and from over 950 subjects provided by 6 global collaborators. A de-identified subject ID, COVID-19 status, age in years and sex were almost always included in the sample metadata. HLA class I and class II types, where available, came from metadata supplied by the sample provider rather than from assay-based typing.

The research as a whole found: How much clinical and demographic metadata was included differed by source and by participant, and the metadata was provided uncurated.

The immunoSEQ Assay, a bias-controlled multiplex PCR, was used to amplify TCRbeta CDR3 regions from genomic DNA. The published analysis was carried out like this. The number of nucleated cells in each sample was estimated by amplification of reference gene primers within the assay. To quantify the absolute abundance of each unique TCRbeta CDR3 rearrangement, sequence reads were collapsed and filtered. For each sample, productive Simpson clonality was calculated by taking the square root of Simpson's diversity index across productive rearrangements. What TCRdb holds here is the immuneACCESS table cut down to in-frame rearrangements. Part of the clones is not present; checked against another copy, under half of the missing clones reflect an unresolved V gene, and the others are unexplained. V, J and clone size reflect that table, while D and trimming were determined from the DNA. The sample profile shows around 70,000 clones; around nine tenths of them were found once. Of the sample, approximately 7% is held by the ten largest clones.

This clone was seen only once. Its cognate antigen has yet to be identified. No base quality information exists; no much larger clone differs at one position. Collaborating institutions collected whole blood in K2EDTA tubes following their own protocols. Collaborator samples were shipped for TCRbeta analysis as frozen whole blood, isolated PBMCs, or DNA extracted from either sample type. The CDR3 has 17 amino acids, counting the end cysteine and phenylalanine. Only the CDR3 portion is preserved as DNA: 51 bases, with reading frame beginning at the first base. The germline V end is reduced by 6 bases and the J end by 0 bases; junction bases left unmatched: 7. The CDR1 and CDR2 encoded by the germline V gene are MDHEN and SYDVKM.

What was sequenced was peripheral blood. The rearrangement joined TRBV28 to TRBJ1-6; 8 nucleotides in the junction match TRBD1. This receptor was obtained from a man aged 50-60 years with active COVID-19. The CDR3 in this case is CASSHRDRSSYNSPLHF. The nucleotide sequence is TGTGCCAGCAGCCACCGGGACAGGAGCTCCTATAATTCACCCCTCCACTTT.